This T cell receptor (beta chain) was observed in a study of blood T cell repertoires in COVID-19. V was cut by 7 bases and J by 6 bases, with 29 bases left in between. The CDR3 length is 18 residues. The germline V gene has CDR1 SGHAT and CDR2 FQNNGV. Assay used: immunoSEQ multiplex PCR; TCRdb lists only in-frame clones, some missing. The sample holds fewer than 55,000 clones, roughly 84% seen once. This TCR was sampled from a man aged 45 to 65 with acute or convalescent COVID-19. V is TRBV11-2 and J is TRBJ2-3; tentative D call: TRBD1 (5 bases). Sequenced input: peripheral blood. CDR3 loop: CASTSPRRDRPMPDTQYF. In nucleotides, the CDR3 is TGTGCCAGCACCTCTCCCCGCCGAGACAGACCCATGCCCGATACGCAGTATTTT.